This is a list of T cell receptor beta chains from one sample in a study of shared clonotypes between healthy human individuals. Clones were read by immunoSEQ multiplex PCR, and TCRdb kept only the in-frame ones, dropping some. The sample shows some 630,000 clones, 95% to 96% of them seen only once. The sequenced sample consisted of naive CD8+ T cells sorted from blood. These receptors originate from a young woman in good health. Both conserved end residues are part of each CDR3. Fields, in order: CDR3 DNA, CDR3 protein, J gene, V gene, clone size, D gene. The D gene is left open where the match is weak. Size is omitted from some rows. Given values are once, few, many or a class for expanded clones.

TGTGGAGGAGGTTACTCTGGAAACACCATATATTTT,CGGGYSGNTIYF,TRBJ1-3,TRBV7-9,.,.
TGTGCCAGCAGGGGTATTGGGGGGATCGACTATGGCTACACCTTC,CASRGIGGIDYGYTF,TRBJ1-2,TRBV7-9,.,.
TGCAGTGCCACTCTAGCGGAGCAGTTCTTC,CSATLAEQFF,TRBJ2-1,TRBV20-1,.,.
TGTGCCAGCGGGACTAGCGTCTACGAGCAGTACTTC,CASGTSVYEQYF,TRBJ2-7,TRBV6-6,once,TRBD2
TGTGCCAGCAGTTCACTGACTAGCGGCTTCAGGAGAAAAGCAGATACGCAGTATTTT,CASSSLTSGFRRKADTQYF,TRBJ2-3,TRBV28,.,TRBD2
TGTGCCAGCAGTGCGCTAACGGGAGTCTCAGAGACCCAGTACTTC,CASSALTGVSETQYF,TRBJ2-5,TRBV27,.,.
TGTGCCAGCAGGGGTAGCGGGACCTACGAGCAGTACTTC,CASRGSGTYEQYF,TRBJ2-7,TRBV27,.,TRBD2
TGTGCCAGCAGCCTAGTCCTTAGCGGGGTGGAAGATACGCAGTATTTT,CASSLVLSGVEDTQYF,TRBJ2-3,TRBV7-6,.,TRBD2
TGTGCCAGCAGTTTCTCAGGGGCAAGCGGCAATCAGCCCCAGCATTTT,CASSFSGASGNQPQHF,TRBJ1-5,TRBV28,.,.
TGTGCCAGCAGTTGGACAGGGGTGGGTCAGCCCCAGCATTTT,CASSWTGVGQPQHF,TRBJ1-5,TRBV27,.,TRBD1
TGTGCCAGCTCACCAGTAACGGGAGTACCCGACCACGAGCAGTACTTC,CASSPVTGVPDHEQYF,TRBJ2-7,TRBV18,.,.
TGTGCCTGGAGTCCAGGAGACATTCAGTACTTC,CAWSPGDIQYF,TRBJ2-4,TRBV30,.,.
TGTGCCAGCAGTTTAGGGCTATTAGACAGCGGGGAGCTGTTTTTT,CASSLGLLDSGELFF,TRBJ2-2,TRBV27,once,.
TGTGCCAGCAGCCTGCGGGTAAGTAGCAATCAGCCCCAGCATTTT,CASSLRVSSNQPQHF,TRBJ1-5,TRBV11-2,.,.
TGTGCCAGCAGTCCAGGGACGGTGAACACTGAAGCTTTCTTT,CASSPGTVNTEAFF,TRBJ1-1,TRBV28,.,.
TGTGCCAGCAGCTTAGAAGCGCCTCAAGAGACCCAGTACTTC,CASSLEAPQETQYF,TRBJ2-5,TRBV7-8,.,.
TGTGCCTGGACCTCAGGGGGTCACTATGGCTACACCTTC,CAWTSGGHYGYTF,TRBJ1-2,TRBV30,.,TRBD1
TGCGCCAGCAGCTTGGACAGTTACAATGAGCAGTTCTTC,CASSLDSYNEQFF,TRBJ2-1,TRBV5-1,.,.
TGTGCCAGCAGCCACGGACAGCTTGAAGCTTTCTTT,CASSHGQLEAFF,TRBJ1-1,TRBV11-2,.,.
TGCGCCAGCATCGGGACAGGGATTGGAGCTTTCTTT,CASIGTGIGAFF,TRBJ1-1,TRBV10-2,.,TRBD1
TGTGCCAGCAGCTTAGGTCTAGGGGCGCAGTTCCAGCATTTT,CASSLGLGAQFQHF,TRBJ1-5,TRBV11-2,.,.
TGTGCCAGCAGCTTGGTGGCAGGGGGCGCGTTGGGTCAGCCCCAGCATTTT,CASSLVAGGALGQPQHF,TRBJ1-5,TRBV5-5,once,TRBD1
TGTGCCAGCAGTGTTGACGGGGAGGGGCGACTCTCCTACGAGCAGTACTTC,CASSVDGEGRLSYEQYF,TRBJ2-7,TRBV2,.,TRBD2
TGTGCCAGCAGCCCCTTACCCACGCTAGAGAGCACAGATACGCAGTATTTT,CASSPLPTLESTDTQYF,TRBJ2-3,TRBV11-2,.,.
TGCAGCGTTAACTCCGGGACTCATTCCTTCTACGGGCAGTACTTC,CSVNSGTHSFYGQYF,TRBJ2-7,TRBV29-1,.,.
TGTGCCAGCAGTTCCGGAACAGGGACCGGGGAGCTGTTTTTT,CASSSGTGTGELFF,TRBJ2-2,TRBV27,.,.
TGTGCCAGCAGCCAAGACAGGGATCGTGACGAGCAGTACTTC,CASSQDRDRDEQYF,TRBJ2-7,TRBV7-9,.,TRBD1
TGTGCCAGCAGCTTAGGTACAGTTGGAGAGGATGAAAAACTGTTTTTT,CASSLGTVGEDEKLFF,TRBJ1-4,TRBV7-9,once,.
TGTGCCAGCAGTGGGACTCGGGGCCAAGAGACCCAGTACTTC,CASSGTRGQETQYF,TRBJ2-5,TRBV2,.,.
TGCGCCAGCAGCAAACAGGGGCTAGACACTGAAGCTTTCTTT,CASSKQGLDTEAFF,TRBJ1-1,TRBV5-1,.,TRBD1
TGTGCCAGCAGCTTGGCCATTCGTACAGGAAAAACTGAAGCTTTCTTT,CASSLAIRTGKTEAFF,TRBJ1-1,TRBV5-8,few,.
TGTGCCAGCGGAATATTAGCGGGAGCAGATACGCAGTATTTT,CASGILAGADTQYF,TRBJ2-3,TRBV11-2,.,TRBD2
TGTGCCAGCAGTTTCGCGACCGGGACTAGCTCCTACGAGCAGTACTTC,CASSFATGTSSYEQYF,TRBJ2-7,TRBV28,once,TRBD2
TGTGCCTGGAGTGCACACGGGAGCTACGGATACGAGCAGTACTTC,CAWSAHGSYGYEQYF,TRBJ2-7,TRBV30,.,.
TGTGCCAGCAGCTTACCTACCTACGAGCAGTACTTC,CASSLPTYEQYF,TRBJ2-7,TRBV11-2,.,.
TGTGCCAGCAGCTCCTTCGGACAAGGAGCTTTCTTT,CASSSFGQGAFF,TRBJ1-1,TRBV11-2,.,.
TGTGCCAGCAGCTTGGCGTATATAGAAAACTCCTACGAGCAGTACTTC,CASSLAYIENSYEQYF,TRBJ2-7,TRBV5-8,.,.
TGTGCCAGCAGCGTAGCTTCAGCTAACACTGAAGCTTTCTTT,CASSVASANTEAFF,TRBJ1-1,TRBV9,.,.
TGTGCCAGCAGTTTGAGGGCAGGGGGGGACGAGCAGTACTTC,CASSLRAGGDEQYF,TRBJ2-7,TRBV28,.,.
TGTGCCAGCATGAGCGGCTCCTACGTCGGCGAGCAGTTCTTC,CASMSGSYVGEQFF,TRBJ2-1,TRBV2,.,.
TGTGCCAGCAGTACGGAAGAGGGCAATCAGCCCCAGCATTTT,CASSTEEGNQPQHF,TRBJ1-5,TRBV6-5,.,.
TGTGCCAGCAGCTTACTAGCGGGAGGGGATGAGCAGTTCTTC,CASSLLAGGDEQFF,TRBJ2-1,TRBV5-4,.,TRBD2
TGTGCCAGCAGCGTAGCGTCTGGCGGGAGTCTCGAGCAGTACTTC,CASSVASGGSLEQYF,TRBJ2-7,TRBV9,.,TRBD2
TGTGCCTGGAGTGAAAAGTTAGAGGTCCTGAATTACGAGCAGTACTTC,CAWSEKLEVLNYEQYF,TRBJ2-7,TRBV30,.,.
TGTGCCAGCAGCTTAGGACCGGGGACGGATTACGAGCAGTACTTC,CASSLGPGTDYEQYF,TRBJ2-7,TRBV7-9,.,.
TGTGCCAGCAGCGGACTAGGGGGGACAGATACGCAGTATTTT,CASSGLGGTDTQYF,TRBJ2-3,TRBV5-4,.,.
TGTGCCAGCAGCAAAGGGGTGTCCAGCCAATTCTCCTACGAGCAGTACTTC,CASSKGVSSQFSYEQYF,TRBJ2-7,TRBV21-1,.,.
TGTGCCACCAACCCGACAGGGATAAACACCGGGGAGCTGTTTTTT,CATNPTGINTGELFF,TRBJ2-2,TRBV15,.,TRBD1
TGTGCCAGTAGTATGGTGGCGGGAGGGCCGGATACGCAGTATTTT,CASSMVAGGPDTQYF,TRBJ2-3,TRBV19,.,TRBD2
TGTGCCAGCAGCTTTCAGAGCACTGAAGCTTTCTTT,CASSFQSTEAFF,TRBJ1-1,TRBV5-4,.,.
TGTGCCAGCAGTTACTCGATGGGGGATGAGCAGTTCTTC,CASSYSMGDEQFF,TRBJ2-1,TRBV6-6,.,.
TGTGCCAGCAGCTTAGGTGGACAGGCGCTATACGAGCAGTTCTTC,CASSLGGQALYEQFF,TRBJ2-1,TRBV13,.,TRBD1